The 3 T cell receptor beta chains below all came from one sample that was sequenced in a study of spatial heterogeneity in lung cancer. TCRdb re-analysed the 5' RACE reads in MiXCR, keeping a single row per CDR3 protein. This sample carries around 29,000 distinct CDR3 sequences, about 10% of them seen once, and the ten largest clones take over 25%. Described time point: blood at routine non-recurrence follow-up after resection. Source: PBMCs, taken at follow-up. These receptor sequences come from a female donor with early-stage non-small cell lung cancer.

The sample holds many counts of this clonotype. The CDR3 region is CASSSSSGGYNEQFF. The CDR3 bases are TGTGCCAGCAGTTCTTCTAGCGGGGGCTACAATGAGCAGTTCTTC. This chain connects TRBV28 to TRBJ2-1; 10 positions match TRBD2. Germline CDR1 reads MDHEN; CDR2 reads SYDVKM. Trimming took 4 bases from V and 3 from J; bases not matched to a gene: 3. There are 15 residues in the CDR3.

This clonotype was seen repeatedly, ten times or more. The genes are TRBV18 and TRBJ2-3, with a weak D call TRBD2 (6 bases). CDR1 is KGHSH, CDR2 LQKENI, per germline. V lost 2 bases and J 2 bases, leaving 11 bases between the germline ends. There are 15 residues in the CDR3. CDR3 coding DNA: TGTGCCAGCTCACCAGTTGCGGGGCCCACAGATACGCAGTATTTT. This gives the protein CASSPVAGPTDTQYF.

A few counts support this clonotype. The chain is built from TRBV4-1 and TRBJ1-4, with D possibly matching TRBD1 (6 bases). Germline V gene sequence: CDR1 MGHRA, CDR2 YSYEKL. V lost 4 bases and J lost 6, with 12 bases in between. The CDR3 sequence is 14 residues long. The CDR3 coding sequence is TGCGCCAGCAGCCCATGGGAGGGGGATGAAAAACTGTTTTTT. It is translated as CASSPWEGDEKLFF.